This T cell receptor (beta chain) is from a study of memory CD4+ T cells and cytomegalovirus serostatus (dated by TCRdb to about 2019). Background for the entire study: A total of about 35 healthy Belgian adults, of whom 9 were CMV seropositive and about 24 were CMV seronegative, were included in the cohort. To replicate a published TCR-based CMV serostatus classifier, the researchers sequenced the CD4+ memory TCRbeta repertoires of a Belgian cohort whose cytomegalovirus serostatus was known. Broad study findings and their caveats: On the Belgian cohort, the classifier based on the original framework reached a median bootstrapped AUC of nearly 0.96, with a 95% CI of 0.76-1.00. Among the 150 to 200 previously reported CMV-associated TCRbeta sequences, 60 to 85 showed up in the CD4+ memory repertoires, with each one found in between one and five individuals. For CMV serostatus prediction, a median bootstrapped AUC of about 0.94 was reached with the original framework, and a median bootstrapped AUC of approximately 0.9 was reached with a US-trained random forest. Results were interpreted as suggesting that the CMV-associated TCR signature is largely present in the CD4+ memory repertoire. Only CD4+CD45RO+ memory cells were sequenced, in contrast to the original study, which included naive and memory CD4+ and CD8+ populations.

Trimming costs V 5 bases and J 4 bases, and their ends lie 9 bases apart. From the germline V gene, CDR1 is SGHDN and CDR2 is FVKESK. From the cysteine through the phenylalanine, the CDR3 covers 13 amino acids. Of all the DNA, just the CDR3 is kept, 39 bases in frame from base 1. A FACSAria II was used to sort memory CD4+ T cells, defined as single viable CD3+CD4+CD8-CD45RO+ cells. CMV serostatus was assessed using a Roche Elecsys assay, by which serum IgG against CMV pp150, pp28, p38 and p52 was detected. After thawing, total CD4+ T cells were enriched by positive selection with CD4 magnetic microbeads. The samples came from a separate study whose specific focus was interrogating the CD4+ T cell memory repertoire. Peripheral blood mononuclear cells were isolated and cryopreserved following standard operating procedures; serum was stored at -80 °C. The staining used CD3-PerCP (BW264/56), CD4-APC (RPA-T4), CD45RO-PE (UCHT1) and CD8-Pacific Orange (3B5) antibodies, and Sytox blue was used to exclude non-viable cells.

As regards this clone: What this receptor recognizes is not known. Base quality data are lacking; no much larger clone is found one base away.

The Quick-DNA Microprep Kit was used to extract genomic DNA from the sorted cells. Amplification of TCRbeta DNA was done with the immunoSEQ hsTCRbeta kit, following the protocol from the manufacturer. An Illumina MiSeq instrument was used to sequence the TCRbeta libraries. On the study's bioinformatics: After out-of-frame sequences were removed, 2,204,828 distinct TCRbeta sequences remained, averaging around 67,000 per individual. Each individual was scored according to the count of some 160 previously reported CMV-associated TCRbeta sequences and the total productive distinct TCRbeta count. A beta-binomial model was reimplemented in Python, and random forests from scikit-learn, run with default parameters, were trained on data from the US cohort. On the Belgian cohort, classifier performance was reported as the median AUC, along with percentile confidence intervals, across 10,000 bootstrap iterations. TCRdb provides this immuneACCESS table in a form limited to in-frame rearrangements. Some clones are lacking; in checked studies, under half of them reflect an unresolved V gene, and why the rest are absent is not known. That table gives V, J and clone size, and the DNA gave D and trimming. The sample includes around 49,000 clones, with around 82% observed a single time. About 0.64% of the sample comes from the top ten.

The chain links TRBV14 with TRBJ2-1, with a weak D call of TRBD2 (6 bases match). Sequencing used memory CD4+ T cells from blood. This receptor was identified in an adult in good health and CMV-seronegative. This receptor carries the CDR3 CASSAGLYNEQFF. The sequence in DNA is TGTGCCAGCAGCGCGGGACTTTACAATGAGCAGTTCTTC. The full variable domain, with segments outside the CDR3 supplied by the reference TRBV14 and TRBJ2-1 proteins, appears as EAGVTQFPSHSVIEKGQTVTLRCDPISGHDNLYWYRRVMGKEIKFLLHFVKESKQDESGMPNNRFLAERTGGTYSTLKVQPAELEDSGVYFCASSAGLYNEQFFGPGTRLTVL.